The rows below give T cell receptor beta chains drawn from one sample of a study of blood T cell repertoires in COVID-19. This table comes from immunoSEQ multiplex PCR, and its TCRdb copy is limited to in-frame clones, with some not included. The sample shows fewer than 300,000 clones, approximately 91% of them seen only once. The specimen sequenced was PBMCs or T cells enriched from blood (not recorded which). The receptors shown here come from a woman between 35 and 50 years old with acute COVID-19. Each CDR3 is given with its conserved first and last residue. The D gene is left open where the match is weak. Clone size, where shown, is once, few, many, or a class for clones that have expanded.

CDR3,DNA,D,V,J,size
CASSERLVLGELFF,TGTGCCAGCAGTGAGCGACTAGTTTTGGGGGAGCTGTTTTTT,.,TRBV2,TRBJ2-2,.
CASSMAGDMNTEAFF,TGCGCCAGCAGCATGGCCGGGGATATGAACACTGAAGCTTTCTTT,.,TRBV5-1,TRBJ1-1,.
CASSRDLKETQYF,TGTGCCAGCAGCAGGGACTTAAAAGAGACCCAGTACTTC,.,TRBV7-8,TRBJ2-5,.
CASIGRGDQPQHF,TGTGCCAGTATCGGGAGGGGGGATCAGCCCCAGCATTTT,.,TRBV19,TRBJ1-5,.
CATSGTATDTQYF,TGTGCCACCAGTGGGACTGCTACAGATACGCAGTATTTT,.,TRBV24-1,TRBJ2-3,.
CASSFTSEYEQYF,TGTGCCAGTAGTTTTACTAGCGAATACGAGCAGTACTTC,TRBD2,TRBV19,TRBJ2-7,.
CASSAVGQGYEQYF,TGTGCCAGCAGTGCCGTGGGACAGGGCTACGAGCAGTACTTC,TRBD1,TRBV2,TRBJ2-7,.
CASKWAGGLDEKLFF,TGTGCCAGCAAATGGGCGGGGGGTCTGGATGAAAAACTGTTTTTT,.,TRBV27,TRBJ1-4,.
CASSVVGGPSTDTQYF,TGTGCCAGCAGCGTAGTCGGGGGGCCCAGCACAGATACGCAGTATTTT,.,TRBV7-3,TRBJ2-3,.
CASSRGSGGATPDTQYF,TGTGCCAGCAGCCGTGGGAGCGGGGGGGCCACACCCGATACGCAGTATTTT,TRBD2,TRBV3-1/TRBV3-2,TRBJ2-3,.
CASRPAVRYYGYTF,TGTGCCAGCAGACCCGCGGTACGGTACTATGGCTACACCTTC,.,TRBV28,TRBJ1-2,.
CATSRDRAGGGGELFF,TGTGCCACCAGCAGAGATAGGGCAGGGGGCGGCGGGGAGCTGTTTTTT,TRBD1,TRBV15,TRBJ2-2,.
CATSDWAGGDARTDTQYF,TGTGCCACCAGTGATTGGGCGGGGGGGGACGCTCGCACAGATACGCAGTATTTT,TRBD2,TRBV24-1,TRBJ2-3,.
CASSQRDGGEAFF,TGTGCCAGCAGCCAAAGGGACGGGGGAGAAGCTTTCTTT,.,TRBV3-1/TRBV3-2,TRBJ1-1,.
CASSFGTGGYEQYF,TGTGCCAGCAGCTTCGGGACAGGGGGGTACGAGCAGTACTTC,TRBD1,TRBV7-2,TRBJ2-7,.
CASSRTGGFLPQHF,TGTGCCAGCAGCCGGACAGGGGGATTTTTGCCCCAGCATTTT,TRBD1,TRBV3-1/TRBV3-2,TRBJ1-5,.
CASSQGRTGDTQYF,TGTGCCAGCAGCCAAGGCAGAACAGGGGATACGCAGTATTTT,.,TRBV4-2,TRBJ2-3,once
CATQGALDQPQHF,TGTGCCACACAGGGGGCGTTGGATCAGCCCCAGCATTTT,TRBD1,TRBV10-3,TRBJ1-5,.
CASTPDRGHGEQFF,TGTGCCAGCACCCCGGACAGGGGGCACGGTGAGCAGTTCTTC,TRBD1,TRBV2,TRBJ2-1,.
CASSSPRGVDEKLFF,TGTGCCAGCAGCTCTCCCCGGGGTGTTGATGAAAAACTGTTTTTT,.,TRBV7-9,TRBJ1-4,.
CATSPTGQGYTF,TGTGCCACCTCTCCGACAGGACAGGGCTACACCTTC,.,TRBV5-5,TRBJ1-2,.
CASSPKAGNTEAFF,TGTGCCAGCTCACCAAAAGCAGGGAACACTGAAGCTTTCTTT,.,TRBV18,TRBJ1-1,once
CASSFSGTGDTEAFF,TGTGCCAGTTCCTTTTCCGGGACAGGGGACACTGAAGCTTTCTTT,TRBD1,TRBV19,TRBJ1-1,.
CASNGGKEGYTF,TGTGCCAGTAACGGCGGGAAAGAAGGCTACACCTTC,.,TRBV19,TRBJ1-2,.
CASRRDRGPGELFF,TGTGCCAGCAGGCGGGATCGAGGTCCCGGGGAGCTGTTTTTT,.,TRBV7-3,TRBJ2-2,.
CASSPGAPGTNEKLFF,TGTGCCAGCTCACCGGGGGCCCCGGGGACTAATGAAAAACTGTTTTTT,.,TRBV18,TRBJ1-4,.
CASSLDQGIPYEQYF,TGTGCCAGCTCACTAGATCAGGGTATACCCTACGAGCAGTACTTC,.,TRBV18,TRBJ2-7,once
CASRPLNTEAFF,TGTGCCAGCAGGCCGTTAAACACTGAAGCTTTCTTT,.,TRBV30,TRBJ1-1,.
CASSPIAGASTDTQYF,TGTGCCAGCAGCCCAATAGCGGGTGCTAGCACAGATACGCAGTATTTT,TRBD2,TRBV5-5,TRBJ2-3,.
CASSPQDRGVYGYTF,TGTGCCAGCAGCCCACAGGACAGGGGGGTTTATGGCTACACCTTC,TRBD1,TRBV7-8,TRBJ1-2,.
CASSPAGGSTYEQYF,TGTGCCAGTAGTCCTGCGGGGGGCTCTACCTACGAGCAGTACTTC,TRBD2,TRBV19,TRBJ2-7,.
CASSQWGVYETDTQYF,TGTGCCAGCAGCCAATGGGGAGTCTATGAGACAGATACGCAGTATTTT,.,TRBV11-2,TRBJ2-3,.
CASSFSNRVFVTF,TGTGCCAGCAGCTTTAGCAACAGGGTATTCGTCACCTTC,.,TRBV7-9,TRBJ1-2,.
CASSREGRAYEQYF,TGTGCCAGCAGCCGAGAAGGGAGGGCCTACGAGCAGTACTTC,TRBD2,TRBV5-4,TRBJ2-7,.
CASSFNPQDTDTQYF,TGCGCCAGCAGCTTCAACCCACAGGACACAGATACGCAGTATTTT,.,TRBV5-1,TRBJ2-3,.
CASKREASGETQYF,TGTGCCAGCAAACGGGAAGCGAGCGGGGAGACCCAGTACTTC,.,TRBV2,TRBJ2-5,.
CASSPRGRTYEQYF,TGTGCCAGCAGTCCCCGTGGGAGGACCTACGAGCAGTACTTC,.,TRBV6-2/TRBV6-3,TRBJ2-7,.
CASSRDRAYGYTF,TGTGCCAGCAGCCGGGACAGGGCCTATGGCTACACCTTC,TRBD1,TRBV5-6,TRBJ1-2,.
CASSLRLAANTGELFF,TGTGCCAGCAGCTTGAGGCTAGCGGCGAACACCGGGGAGCTGTTTTTT,TRBD2,TRBV5-5,TRBJ2-2,few
CASSLAPAGESDTQYF,TGCGCCAGCAGCTTGGCCCCAGCGGGGGAATCAGATACGCAGTATTTT,TRBD2,TRBV5-1,TRBJ2-3,.
CASSSQLAGQLGVWYF,TGTGCCAGCAGTTCCCAACTAGCGGGCCAGCTGGGTGTCTGGTACTTC,TRBD2,TRBV6-5,TRBJ2-7,.
CASSQGGGVAGADTQYF,TGTGCCAGCAGCCAAGGGGGAGGTGTAGCGGGTGCAGATACGCAGTATTTT,TRBD2,TRBV3-1/TRBV3-2,TRBJ2-3,.
CASSEAQARQPQHF,TGTGCCAGCAGTGAAGCGCAAGCGCGCCAGCCCCAGCATTTT,.,TRBV6-1,TRBJ1-5,.
CASTSVGGPGGTEAFF,TGTGCCTCAACATCGGTCGGGGGGCCTGGTGGCACTGAAGCTTTCTTT,.,TRBV7-9,TRBJ1-1,.
CASSRDSNNEQFF,TGTGCCAGCAGCCGGGACTCCAATAATGAGCAGTTCTTC,.,TRBV9,TRBJ2-1,.
CASSSRDFNEQFF,TGTGCCAGCAGTTCGAGGGACTTCAATGAGCAGTTCTTC,.,TRBV12-3/TRBV12-4,TRBJ2-1,.
CASSSRQGEAFF,TGTGCCAGCAGTTCCAGACAAGGCGAGGCTTTCTTT,.,TRBV6-5,TRBJ1-1,.
CASSTRGSSYNEQFF,TGCGCCAGCAGCACCCGGGGGAGCTCCTACAATGAGCAGTTCTTC,.,TRBV5-1,TRBJ2-1,once
CASSNGYSNQPQHF,TGTGCCAGCAGTAACGGTTATAGCAATCAGCCCCAGCATTTT,.,TRBV2,TRBJ1-5,.
CASSEATGINTEAFF,TGTGCCAGCAGTGAGGCGACAGGGATCAACACTGAAGCTTTCTTT,TRBD1,TRBV6-1,TRBJ1-1,.
CASSLTGTGDQPQHF,TGTGCCAGCAGTCTAACCGGGACAGGGGATCAGCCCCAGCATTTT,TRBD1,TRBV11-2,TRBJ1-5,.
CASSSGVRSYNSPLHF,TGTGCCAGCAGCTCAGGTGTTCGCTCCTATAATTCACCCCTCCACTTT,.,TRBV11-3,TRBJ1-6,.